This T cell receptor beta chain emerged from a study of T cells in Graves' hyperthyroidism and ophthalmopathy. Note on this clonotype: Its antigen is currently unknown. A read error may explain this, as a much larger clone is one base away.

Germline V gene lookup returns CDR1 SGHRS and CDR2 YFSETQ. The CDR3 runs 12 residues. V lost 0 bases and J lost 7, with 7 bases in between. Study-wide findings and caveats: In validation, the model predicted ophthalmopathy. These predictions came a median roughly 6.5 months before onset. Stable hyperthyroidism was told apart from ophthalmopathy by a model built on 13 V-J features. Most expanded thyroid clonotypes above 0.001 also appeared in blood.

TCR beta CDR3 regions were amplified from RNA. During a first-round RT-PCR of the TCR CDR3, the HTBI primer set was used. TCRdb recomputed calls from the multiplex PCR reads with MiXCR, one row per CDR3 protein. Counted here are about 250,000 distinct CDR3 sequences, 13% to 15% occurring once; the ten biggest clones make up around 30%. Sequencing was carried out using blood. This clonotype originated in a woman between 45 and 65 years old with Graves' hyperthyroidism that later progressed to Graves' ophthalmopathy. V and J are TRBV5-1 and TRBJ1-1; no reliable D call. The DNA for the CDR3 is TGCGCCAGCAGCTTGGGTAGATTTGAAGCTTTCTTT. This codes for CASSLGRFEAFF.